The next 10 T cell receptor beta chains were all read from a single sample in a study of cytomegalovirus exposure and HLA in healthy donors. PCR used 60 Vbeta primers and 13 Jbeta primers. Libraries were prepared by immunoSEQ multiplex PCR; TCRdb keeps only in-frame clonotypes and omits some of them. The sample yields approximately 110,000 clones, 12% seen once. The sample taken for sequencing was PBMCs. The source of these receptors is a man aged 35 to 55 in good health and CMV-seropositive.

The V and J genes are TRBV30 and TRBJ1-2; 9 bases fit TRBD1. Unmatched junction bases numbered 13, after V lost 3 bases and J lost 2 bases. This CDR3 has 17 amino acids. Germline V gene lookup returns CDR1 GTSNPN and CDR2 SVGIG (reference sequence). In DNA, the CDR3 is TGTGCCTGGAGCGGGACAGGGTCCGCCGGGAGAAACTATGGCTACACCTTC. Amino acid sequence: CAWSGTGSAGRNYGYTF.

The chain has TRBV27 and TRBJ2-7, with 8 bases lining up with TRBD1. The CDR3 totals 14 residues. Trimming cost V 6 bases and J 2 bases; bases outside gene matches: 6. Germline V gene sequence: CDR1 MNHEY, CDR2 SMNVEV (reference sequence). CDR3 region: CASSHGQGAYEQYF. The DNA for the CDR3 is TGTGCCAGCAGCCACGGACAGGGAGCCTACGAGCAGTACTTC.

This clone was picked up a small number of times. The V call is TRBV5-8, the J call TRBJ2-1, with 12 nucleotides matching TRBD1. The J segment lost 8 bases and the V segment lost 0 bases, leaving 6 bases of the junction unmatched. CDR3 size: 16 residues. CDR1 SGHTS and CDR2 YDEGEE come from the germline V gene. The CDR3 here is CASSLGDRGLLDEQFF. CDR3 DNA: TGTGCCAGCAGCTTGGGGGACAGGGGGCTATTGGATGAGCAGTTCTTC.

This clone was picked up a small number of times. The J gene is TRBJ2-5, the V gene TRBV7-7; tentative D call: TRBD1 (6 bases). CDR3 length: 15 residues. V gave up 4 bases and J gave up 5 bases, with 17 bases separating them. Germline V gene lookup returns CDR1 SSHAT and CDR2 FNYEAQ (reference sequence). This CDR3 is CASSWGSGVRETQYF. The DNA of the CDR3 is TGTGCCAGCAGCTGGGGTTCAGGGGTGCGGGAGACCCAGTACTTC.

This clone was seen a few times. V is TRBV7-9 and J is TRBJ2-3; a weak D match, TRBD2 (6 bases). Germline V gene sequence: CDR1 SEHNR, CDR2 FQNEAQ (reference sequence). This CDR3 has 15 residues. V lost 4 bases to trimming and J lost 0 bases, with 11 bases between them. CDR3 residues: CASSWGESSTDTQYF. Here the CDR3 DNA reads TGTGCCAGCAGCTGGGGGGAGTCTAGCACAGATACGCAGTATTTT.

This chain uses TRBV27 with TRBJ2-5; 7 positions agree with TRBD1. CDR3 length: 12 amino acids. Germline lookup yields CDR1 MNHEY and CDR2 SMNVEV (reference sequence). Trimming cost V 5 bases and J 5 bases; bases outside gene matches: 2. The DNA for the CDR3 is TGTGCCAGCAGTCCACAGGGGGAGACCCAGTACTTC. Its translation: CASSPQGETQYF.

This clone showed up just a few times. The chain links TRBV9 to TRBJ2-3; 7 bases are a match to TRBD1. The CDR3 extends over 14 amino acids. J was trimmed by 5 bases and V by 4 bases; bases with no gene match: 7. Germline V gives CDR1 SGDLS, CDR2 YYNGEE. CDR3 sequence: CASSSRQGKDTQYF. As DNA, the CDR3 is TGTGCCAGCAGCTCACGACAGGGAAAAGATACGCAGTATTTT. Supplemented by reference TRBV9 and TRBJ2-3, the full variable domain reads DSGVTQTPKHLITATGQRVTLRCSPRSGDLSVYWYQQSLDQGLQFLIQYYNGEERAKGNILERFSAQQFPDLHSELNLSSLELGDSALYFCASSSRQGKDTQYFGPGTRLTVL.

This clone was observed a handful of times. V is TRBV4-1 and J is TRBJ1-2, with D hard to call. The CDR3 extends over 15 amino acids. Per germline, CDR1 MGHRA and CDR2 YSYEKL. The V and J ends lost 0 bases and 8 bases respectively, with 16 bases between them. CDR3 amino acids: CASSQEWEGSRGYTF. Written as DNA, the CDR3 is TGCGCCAGCAGCCAAGAGTGGGAGGGTTCGAGGGGCTACACCTTC.

Written as DNA, the CDR3 is TGCGCCAGCAGCTTGCTAGCGGGAAACACCGGGGAGCTGTTTTTT. The encoded protein is CASSLLAGNTGELFF. This rearrangement joins TRBV5-1 to TRBJ2-2; 9 bases agree with TRBD2. Germline V gene sequence: CDR1 SGHRS, CDR2 YFSETQ. Germline trimming cut 1 base from V and 2 bases from J; bases unmatched to any gene: 0. This CDR3 is built from 15 residues.

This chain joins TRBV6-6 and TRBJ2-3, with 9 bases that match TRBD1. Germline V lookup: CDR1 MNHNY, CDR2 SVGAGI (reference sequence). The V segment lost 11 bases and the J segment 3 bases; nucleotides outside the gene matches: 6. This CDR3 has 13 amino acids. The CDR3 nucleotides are TGTGCCGGGACGACAGGGGGGACAGATACGCAGTATTTT. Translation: CAGTTGGTDTQYF.